The 29 T cell receptor beta chains presented below share a single source sample, sequenced in a study of blood T cell repertoires in COVID-19. The protocol was immunoSEQ multiplex PCR, while the TCRdb copy is restricted to in-frame clones and leaves out a portion. The data contain 100,000 to 150,000 clones, 70% to 75% of them singletons. Input material: peripheral blood. These receptors were obtained from a man aged 55-75 years with acute or convalescent COVID-19.

This clone came up a few times. This chain joins TRBV18 and TRBJ2-1; TRBD2 aligns across 10 bases. The CDR3 loop spans 17 amino acids. The V and J ends lost 1 base and 3 bases, in that order; junction bases with no gene match: 6. CDR1 KGHSH and CDR2 LQKENI come from the germline V gene. The CDR3 protein is CASSPRTSGINYNEQFF. DNA of the CDR3: TGTGCCAGCTCACCACGAACTAGCGGGATCAACTACAATGAGCAGTTCTTC.

The chain has TRBV12-3 or TRBV12-4 and TRBJ1-1; D possibly corresponds to TRBD1 (6 bases). The V and J ends lost 5 bases and 10 bases respectively, with 14 bases between them. The CDR3 has 12 residues. The chain's CDR3 is CASSRDILGAFF. The CDR3 DNA reads TGTGCCAGCAGTAGGGACATCCTAGGAGCTTTCTTT.

The rearrangement uses TRBV7-2 and TRBJ2-1; 10 nucleotides agree with TRBD1. Losses at the gene ends were 4 bases for V and 5 bases for J; bases not matched to a gene: 5. The CDR3 consists of 15 residues. Germline loops: CDR1 SGHTA, CDR2 FQGNSA. CDR3 bases: TGTGCCAGCAGCTCCCCGGGACAGGGGAACAATGAGCAGTTCTTC. This sequence encodes CASSSPGQGNNEQFF.

The chain couples TRBV14 to TRBJ2-2; 11 bases agree with TRBD1. The germline V gene has CDR1 SGHDN and CDR2 FVKESK. V lost 4 bases to trimming and J lost 4 bases; unmatched junction nucleotides: 8. The CDR3 is 17 amino acids. CDR3 sequence reads: CASSPSGTGGLTGELFF. The CDR3 DNA reads as TGTGCCAGCAGCCCGAGTGGGACAGGGGGTCTCACCGGGGAGCTGTTTTTT.

The J gene is TRBJ2-5, the V gene TRBV18; the match to TRBD1 covers 9 bases. V dropped 3 bases and J dropped 5; count of bases not matched to a gene: 4. From germline, CDR1 is KGHSH and CDR2 LQKENI. CDR3 length equals 14 residues. The CDR3 reads CASSPTGGRETQYF. The CDR3 DNA is TGTGCCAGCTCACCGACAGGGGGTCGGGAGACCCAGTACTTC.

This chain links TRBV21-1 with TRBJ1-2; the table assigns TRBD1, which was not confirmed against the DNA. TRBV21-1 is shown as a pseudogene. The CDR3 spans 14 residues. This chain's CDR3 is CASISEGGPYGYTF. The CDR3 DNA follows: TGTGCCAGCATCTCAGAAGGGGGTCCCTATGGCTACACCTTC.

The J gene is TRBJ1-4, the V gene TRBV19; tentatively, D is TRBD1 (5 bases). The V end lost 6 bases, the J end lost 8 bases, and 19 bases lay between the germline ends. This CDR3 comprises 15 residues. CDR1 and CDR2 from the germline V gene are LNHDA and SQIVND (reference sequence). In DNA, the CDR3 is TGTGCCAGTAGCCCGCCGACGGGGGAAGAAGAAAAACTGTTTTTT. Residues: CASSPPTGEEEKLFF.

The V call is TRBV21-1, the J call TRBJ1-1. TRBV21-1 is tagged as a pseudogene. This CDR3 has 15 amino acids. The CDR3 DNA reads as TGTGCCTCGAGGGGGGGCGACAAAGGGGACACTGAAGCTTTCTTT. Translating gives CASRGGDKGDTEAFF.

This clone was counted between two and nine times. This sequence joins TRBV5-1 and TRBJ1-1; maybe TRBD1 (6 bases). The CDR3 spans 14 residues. Looked up from germline, CDR1 is SGHRS and CDR2 is YFSETQ. The germline V and J ends were trimmed by 0 bases and 5 bases, with 11 bases remaining between them. Here the CDR3 reads CASSLVSGATEAFF. The CDR3 coding sequence is TGCGCCAGCAGCTTGGTCTCAGGGGCGACTGAAGCTTTCTTT.

The chain combines TRBV5-1 with TRBJ2-2, with a possible D match to TRBD2 (5 bases). The CDR3 spans 13 residues. Trimming stripped 6 bases from V and 3 bases from J, with 9 bases between. The germline V gene has CDR1 SGHRS and CDR2 YFSETQ. This chain's CDR3 is CASTKGDTGELFF. The CDR3 DNA reads as TGCGCCAGCACGAAGGGAGACACCGGGGAGCTGTTTTTT.

The chain has TRBV5-6 and TRBJ1-2, with D possibly TRBD1 on 5 matching bases. The CDR3 runs 16 residues. From germline, CDR1 is SGHDT and CDR2 YYEEEE. Trimming left V 4 bases short and J 4 bases short, with 20 bases between. This chain's CDR3 is CASSPKQFRAGYGYTF. CDR3 coding DNA: TGTGCCAGCAGCCCAAAACAATTCAGGGCCGGCTATGGCTACACCTTC.

The chain links TRBV6-5 to TRBJ1-2; 7 bases align to TRBD1. Germline-derived CDR1 and CDR2 are MNHEY and SVGAGI. The CDR3 is made up of 15 amino acids. J gave up 2 bases and V 5 bases, and 8 bases lay outside the gene matches. Written as DNA, the CDR3 is TGTGCCAGCAGTCCTACCGGGACAGAGAACTATGGCTACACCTTC. Amino acid sequence: CASSPTGTENYGYTF.

The V call is TRBV19, the J call TRBJ1-2; the match to TRBD1 covers 9 bases. The CDR3 loop spans 15 amino acids. Germline values: CDR1 LNHDA, CDR2 SQIVND (reference sequence). Trimming took 7 bases from V and 0 from J; bases not matched to a gene: 6. The CDR3 spells CASTIGDRANYGYTF. CDR3 bases: TGTGCCAGTACAATTGGGGACAGGGCTAACTATGGCTACACCTTC. The full variable domain, with the rest looked up from reference TRBV19 and TRBJ1-2, is DGGITQSPKYLFRKEGQNVTLSCEQNLNHDAMYWYRQDPGQGLRLIYYSQIVNDFQKGDIAEGYSVSREKKESFPLTVTSAQKNPTAFYLCASTIGDRANYGYTFGSGTRLTVV.

The chain recombines TRBV2 with TRBJ1-2; TRBD1 aligns across 9 bases. The CDR3 consists of 13 residues. The V gene end was trimmed by 5 bases and the J gene end by 6 bases; junction bases not matched to a gene: 4. Germline-derived CDR1 and CDR2 are SNHLY and FYNNEI. CDR3 DNA sequence: TGTGCCAGCAGTCGACGGGACAGGGATGGCTACACCTTC. This encodes CASSRRDRDGYTF.

This chain joins TRBV3-1 (or the pseudogene TRBV3-2) and TRBJ1-5; D not resolved. This CDR3 region has 16 residues. Germline V gene data show CDR1 as LGHDT and CDR2 as YNNKEL (reference sequence). The V end was cut by 1 base, the J end by 6 bases, with 16 bases between. CDR3 amino acids: CASSQAGRSTGQPQHF. The CDR3 DNA sequence: TGTGCCAGCAGCCAAGCGGGAAGGTCTACGGGTCAGCCCCAGCATTTT.

This clone was found a few times. The CDR3, as DNA: TGTGCCAGCACCCCCGGGTTGACAGATACGCAGTATTTT. This gives the protein CASTPGLTDTQYF. V gene TRBV12-3 or TRBV12-4 combines with J gene TRBJ2-3; D uncertain. V was trimmed by 7 bases and J by 3 bases, leaving 11 bases between them. The CDR3 runs to 13 residues.

This chain connects TRBV6-4 to TRBJ2-7, with 11 bases identical to TRBD2. CDR1 and CDR2 from the germline V gene are MRHNA and SNTAGT. The CDR3 is 17 amino acids. With 7 bases clipped from V and 0 bases from J, the junction kept 11 bases outside the gene matches. DNA of the CDR3: TGTGCCAGCAATTTTGGACTAGCGGGTTTCAGCTCCTACGAGCAGTACTTC. It yields the protein CASNFGLAGFSSYEQYF.

V usage is TRBV11-2 and J usage is TRBJ1-2, with TRBD1 matching 8 bases. The CDR3 runs 15 residues. Germline values: CDR1 SGHAT, CDR2 FQNNGV. V gave up 6 bases and J gave up 4 bases; unmatched junction bases: 10. CDR3 in amino acids: CASRRAGQGAYGYTF. CDR3 coding DNA: TGTGCCAGCAGACGAGCAGGGCAGGGGGCCTATGGCTACACCTTC.

V is TRBV4-1 and J is TRBJ1-2; no clear D gene. The CDR3 length is 14 residues. The V gene's germline CDR1 is MGHRA and CDR2 YSYEKL. Deletions cut 3 bases from V and 7 bases from J, with 15 bases between. In DNA form, the CDR3 reads TGCGCCAGCAGCCAGCGATTTGAGTTCGGTGGCTACACCTTC. Translating gives CASSQRFEFGGYTF.

The chain joins TRBV7-8 to TRBJ1-5; D possibly corresponds to TRBD1 (5 bases). This CDR3 has 15 amino acids. Per germline, CDR1 SGHVS and CDR2 FQNEAQ. Trimming shortened V by 1 base and J by 11 bases, and 18 bases separated the two germline ends. CDR3 in amino acids: CASSLDGAGRKSQHF. The CDR3 DNA reads as TGTGCCAGCAGCTTAGACGGGGCAGGGAGGAAGTCCCAGCATTTT. Using reference TRBV7-8 and TRBJ1-5 for the parts outside the CDR3, the full variable domain is GAGVSQSPRYKVAKRGQDVALRCDPISGHVSLFWYQQALGQGPEFLTYFQNEAQLDKSGLPSDRFFAERPEGSVSTLKIQRTQQEDSAVYLCASSLDGAGRKSQHFGDGTRLSIL.

Only one count was recorded for this clone. The J gene is TRBJ2-1, the V gene TRBV6-5; the match to TRBD2 covers 10 bases. The germline gives CDR1 MNHEY, CDR2 SVGAGI. This CDR3 spans 15 amino acids. V trimming: 5 bases; J trimming: 6 bases; junction bases outside the gene matches: 7. CDR3 coding DNA: TGTGCCAGCAGTACCACAAGCGGGAGGGTCAATGAGCAGTTCTTC. It specifies CASSTTSGRVNEQFF.

This chain joins TRBV5-1 and TRBJ2-2; maybe TRBD1 (5 bases). This CDR3 contains 15 residues. Germline CDR1 and CDR2: SGHRS and YFSETQ. Trimming cost V 2 bases and J 4 bases, with 12 bases left between them. DNA for the CDR3: TGCGCCAGCAGCTTAATTTCAGGGCCCACCGGGGAGCTGTTTTTT. Translated: CASSLISGPTGELFF.

The chain recombines TRBV19 with TRBJ1-1; 7 bases match TRBD1. Germline V gene sequence: CDR1 LNHDA, CDR2 SQIVND (reference sequence). With V trimmed by 7 bases and J by 3 bases, 8 bases remained unmatched. The CDR3 consists of 14 residues. The CDR3 here is CASTTRGQYTEAFF. CDR3 coding DNA: TGTGCCAGTACCACCCGGGGACAGTACACTGAAGCTTTCTTT.

This clone has more than one count but fewer than ten. The rearrangement uses TRBV6-5 and TRBJ1-5; TRBD1 agrees at 9 bases. J was trimmed by 7 bases and V by 4 bases; bases with no gene match: 5. This CDR3 has 14 amino acids. The germline V gene has CDR1 MNHEY and CDR2 SVGAGI. For the CDR3, the DNA is TGTGCCAGCAGTTCGGGACAGGGACGCCAGCCCCAGCATTTT. This encodes CASSSGQGRQPQHF.

This rearrangement joins TRBV19 to TRBJ1-1, with D possibly matching TRBD1 (6 bases). The CDR3 runs 14 residues. Germline lookup yields CDR1 LNHDA and CDR2 SQIVND (reference sequence). V was trimmed by 7 bases and J by 4 bases, leaving 16 bases between them. CDR3 DNA: TGTGCCAGTACACTTAGGGGGGGCCCCACTGAAGCTTTCTTT. Its translation: CASTLRGGPTEAFF.

This chain joins TRBV7-2 and TRBJ1-2, with a tentative D call TRBD1 (6 bases). Germline CDR1 is SGHTA and CDR2 is FQGNSA. CDR3 length: 13 amino acids. Trimming removed 1 base at V and 8 bases at J, with 11 bases between. The CDR3 is CASSLVIQGGYTF. DNA of the CDR3: TGTGCCAGCAGCTTAGTCATACAGGGCGGCTACACCTTC.

This chain connects TRBV10-3 to TRBJ1-2, with D possibly matching TRBD1 (6 bases). Deletions cut 4 bases from V and 2 bases from J, with 17 bases between. Germline assignment: CDR1 ENHRY and CDR2 SYGVKD. This CDR3 contains 16 residues. The CDR3 bases are TGTGCCATCAGTGTCGACAGGTCAGCCACGAACTATGGCTACACCTTC. This codes for CAISVDRSATNYGYTF.

The chain couples TRBV28 to TRBJ1-6; tentative D call: TRBD1 (5 bases). Trimming cost V 8 bases and J 9 bases, with 14 bases left between them. The CDR3 sequence is 13 residues long. Germline values: CDR1 MDHEN, CDR2 SYDVKM. CDR3 protein: CASLDSLGSPLHF. For the CDR3, the DNA is TGTGCCAGCCTCGACAGTTTAGGTTCACCCCTCCACTTT.

The chain has TRBV2 and TRBJ2-3; TRBD2 agrees at 9 bases. Germline V CDR1 and CDR2: SNHLY, FYNNEI. This CDR3 has 15 residues. Trimming cost V 6 bases and J 6 bases; bases outside gene matches: 10. The CDR3 reads CASRDLAGAGDTQYF. The CDR3 DNA follows: TGTGCCAGCAGAGACTTAGCGGGAGCAGGGGATACGCAGTATTTT.